These 23 T cell receptor beta chains share one sample of origin, sequenced in a study of early T cells in non-severe SARS-CoV-2 infection. Each CDR3 protein is one row after TCRdb ran MiXCR on the 5' RACE reads. Of over 80,000 distinct CDR3 sequences in the sample, 11% to 15% are singletons; the top ten hold approximately 9.9%. The sample comprised whole blood. The receptors were gathered from an adult who was a healthcare worker with PCR-confirmed SARS-CoV-2 infection or an uninfected control (not recorded which).

DNA for the CDR3: TGCGCCAGCAGCTTGGATGGGGGTACGAACACCGGGGAGCTGTTTTTT. It translates to CASSLDGGTNTGELFF. The chain uses TRBV5-1 and TRBJ2-2, with D perhaps TRBD1 or TRBD2 (5 bases each). V was clipped by 0 bases and J by 0 bases, with 9 bases between them. The CDR3 totals 16 residues. Germline V gene lookup returns CDR1 SGHRS and CDR2 YFSETQ.

The chain couples TRBV7-2 to TRBJ2-2; 13 positions agree with TRBD2. CDR1 is SGHTA, CDR2 FQGNSA, per germline. The CDR3 has 13 amino acids. With V trimmed by 7 bases and J by 11 bases, 4 bases remained unmatched. The CDR3 coding sequence is TGTGCCAGCACGACTAGCGGGGGGAGAGAGCTGTTTTTT. Amino acid sequence: CASTTSGGRELFF.

There are a few counts of this clonotype. This chain links TRBV6-2 or TRBV6-3 with TRBJ2-5; a possible D gene is TRBD2 (6 bases). The germline CDR1 and CDR2 sequences are MNHEY and SVGEGT. Deletions cut 0 bases from V and 7 bases from J, with 9 bases between. The CDR3 runs to 13 residues. The CDR3: CASSYSAGGTQYF. CDR3 in DNA: TGTGCCAGCAGTTACTCGGCCGGGGGGACCCAGTACTTC.

This clonotype was counted only a few times. The chain joins TRBV10-2 to TRBJ2-1, with no clear D. The CDR3 is 14 residues long. Trimming shortened V by 10 bases and J by 4 bases, and 17 bases separated the two germline ends. Looked up from germline, CDR1 is WSHSY and CDR2 is SAAADI. The CDR3 here is CATVSSVVYNEQFF. Written as DNA, the CDR3 is TGCGCCACCGTATCAAGCGTGGTTTACAATGAGCAGTTCTTC.

This clonotype came up a few times. This sequence joins TRBV12-3 or TRBV12-4 and TRBJ1-5; D is unresolved. Trimming removed 2 bases from V and 10 bases from J, with 15 bases in between. The CDR3 spans 14 residues. DNA for the CDR3: TGTGCCAGCAGTTTAAGGTCAGCCCTTGATCCCCAGCATTTT. This sequence encodes CASSLRSALDPQHF.

This clonotype was observed many times. V is TRBV6-2 or TRBV6-3 and J is TRBJ2-3; TRBD1 matches at 11 bases. Germline assignment: CDR1 MNHEY and CDR2 SVGEGT. Trimming removed 2 bases from V and 4 bases from J; junction bases left unmatched: 8. This CDR3 is 17 amino acids long. CDR3: CASSYPRTGGLPDTQYF. CDR3 DNA sequence: TGTGCCAGCAGTTACCCCCGGACAGGGGGCCTGCCAGATACGCAGTATTTT.

This clonotype was counted a few times. V usage is TRBV2 and J usage is TRBJ2-7; 9 nucleotides agree with TRBD1. Germline-derived CDR1 and CDR2 are SNHLY and FYNNEI. This CDR3 is 18 amino acids long. V lost 4 bases, J lost 1 base, and 14 bases stayed unmatched. CDR3 residues: CASSGGQGLRGFSYEQYF. CDR3 DNA sequence: TGTGCCAGCAGTGGGGGACAGGGTCTGAGAGGGTTTTCCTACGAGCAGTACTTC.

For this clonotype: A much larger clone lies a single base off, so this may be a read error. The gene calls are TRBV12-3 or TRBV12-4 and TRBJ2-3; no clear D. The length of the CDR3 is 12 residues. The CDR3 sequence: CASSQVQDAQYF. In DNA, the CDR3 is TGTGCCAGCAGCCAGGTTCAAGATGCGCAGTATTTT.

This clonotype was counted only a few times. The chain has TRBV20-1 and TRBJ2-2; D perhaps matches TRBD1 (6 bases). This CDR3 comprises 11 residues. Trimming shortened V by 7 bases and J by 6 bases, and 9 bases separated the two germline ends. Germline CDR1 is DFQATT and CDR2 is SNEGSKA (reference sequence). CDR3 protein: CSVTGSGELFF. CDR3 sequence (DNA): TGCAGTGTTACAGGGTCCGGGGAGCTGTTTTTT.

This chain links TRBV12-3 or TRBV12-4 with TRBJ2-1; D is possibly TRBD1 or TRBD2 (6 bases each). The CDR3 extends over 14 amino acids. The V and J ends lost 2 bases and 10 bases respectively, with 15 bases between them. The CDR3 reads CASSLRGEGGEQFF. The DNA of the CDR3 is TGTGCCAGCAGTTTAAGGGGTGAGGGGGGCGAGCAGTTCTTC.

The rearrangement joins TRBV2 to TRBJ2-5, with D perhaps being TRBD1 or TRBD2 (5 bases each). The CDR3 sequence is 17 residues long. The V gene lost 8 bases and the J gene lost 0 bases, with 22 bases spanning the gap. The V gene's germline CDR1 is SNHLY and CDR2 FYNNEI. CDR3 residues: CASGATMGGLYQETQYF. The CDR3 nucleotides read TGTGCCAGCGGGGCCACGATGGGCGGGTTGTACCAAGAGACCCAGTACTTC.

This clonotype was recorded many times. The chain employs TRBV6-1 and TRBJ1-4, with D hard to call. Trimming took off 0 bases at V and 0 bases at J, with 8 bases between the two ends. The CDR3 consists of 16 residues. Germline CDR1 is MNHNS and CDR2 is SASEGT. CDR3 loop: CASSEAGVATNEKLFF. CDR3 DNA: TGTGCCAGCAGTGAAGCCGGAGTTGCAACTAATGAAAAACTGTTTTTT.

This clonotype was found many times. V and J are TRBV3-1 and TRBJ1-1; 7 nucleotides agree with TRBD1. Germline V gene lookup returns CDR1 LGHDT and CDR2 YNNKEL (reference sequence). V was pared by 1 base and J by 6 bases, with 5 bases of the junction left unmatched. The CDR3 loop spans 14 amino acids. CDR3 nucleotides: TGTGCCAGCAGCCAAGCGGACAGGCGGGCTGAAGCTTTCTTT. This codes for CASSQADRRAEAFF.

The sample holds many counts of this clonotype. V gene TRBV6-5 combines with J gene TRBJ1-6, with D tentatively TRBD1 (6 bases). Looked up from germline, CDR1 is MNHEY and CDR2 is SVGAGI. Trimming removed 9 bases from V and 2 bases from J, with 17 bases in between. This CDR3 is built from 16 residues. The CDR3 region has the DNA TGTGCCAGTTGGAGGGGGGGGAGCCCCTATAATTCACCCCTCCACTTT. It encodes CASWRGGSPYNSPLHF.

This clonotype occurred a few times. The rearrangement joins TRBV28 to TRBJ2-1, with D perhaps TRBD2 (6 bases). Trimming stripped 7 bases from V and 7 bases from J, with 20 bases between. Looked up from germline, CDR1 is MDHEN and CDR2 is SYDVKM. The CDR3 is 15 amino acids. CDR3 protein: CASKEEAVGRNEQFF. For the CDR3, the DNA is TGTGCCAGCAAGGAGGAAGCGGTGGGGAGGAATGAGCAGTTCTTC.

The chain recombines TRBV29-1 with TRBJ1-1; D uncertain. Germline CDR1 is SQVTM and CDR2 is ANQGSEA. The CDR3 length is 11 residues. V lost 5 bases and J 1 base, leaving 5 bases between the germline ends. The CDR3, as DNA: TGCAGCGTTCGCAAGAACACTGAAGCTTTCTTT. Protein sequence: CSVRKNTEAFF.

The chain is built from TRBV12-3 or TRBV12-4 and TRBJ2-3, with D possibly being TRBD1 (5 bases). Trimming removed 8 bases from V and 3 bases from J, with 9 bases in between. The CDR3 is made up of 12 amino acids. The CDR3 spells CASGQGTDTQYF. The DNA of the CDR3 is TGTGCCAGCGGCCAGGGAACAGATACGCAGTATTTT.

The genes are TRBV5-4 and TRBJ2-7; D is undetermined. From germline, CDR1 is SGHNT and CDR2 YYREEE (reference sequence). The CDR3 has 14 amino acids. Deletions cut 0 bases from V and 0 bases from J, with 7 bases between. The CDR3 protein is CASSLEASSYEQYF. In DNA, the CDR3 is TGTGCCAGCAGCTTGGAGGCCAGCTCCTACGAGCAGTACTTC.

This clonotype was seen a few times. The chain links TRBV7-2 to TRBJ1-5; 8 nucleotides align to TRBD1. Germline loops: CDR1 SGHTA, CDR2 FQGNSA. The CDR3 covers 15 residues. V trimming: 1 base; J trimming: 1 base; junction bases outside the gene matches: 0. The CDR3 spells CASSLDRGSNQPQHF. The CDR3 nucleotides read TGTGCCAGCAGCTTAGACAGGGGGAGCAATCAGCCCCAGCATTTT.

This clonotype was observed a few times. The V and J genes are TRBV30 and TRBJ1-5; 9 nucleotides line up with TRBD1. The germline CDR1 and CDR2 sequences are GTSNPN and SVGIG (reference sequence). CDR3 length equals 17 residues. With V trimmed by 5 bases and J by 5 bases, 16 bases remained unmatched. The CDR3 is CAWSGTGNRLGDQPQHF. The CDR3 coding sequence is TGTGCCTGGTCCGGGACAGGGAACCGTTTAGGAGATCAGCCCCAGCATTTT.

The chain recombines TRBV5-4 with TRBJ2-1, with 12 bases that match TRBD2. Trimming removed 4 bases from V and 8 bases from J; junction bases left unmatched: 10. Germline assignment: CDR1 SGHNT and CDR2 YYREEE (reference sequence). The CDR3 spans 16 residues. The CDR3 sequence: CASSPPGTSGFDEQFF. The CDR3 DNA follows: TGTGCCAGCAGCCCGCCCGGGACTAGCGGGTTCGATGAGCAGTTCTTC.

The rearrangement links TRBV25-1 to TRBJ2-7, with D perhaps given as TRBD1 or TRBD2 (6 bases each). This CDR3 contains 15 residues. V shed 3 bases and J shed 4 bases, with 16 bases lying between them. From germline, CDR1 is MGHDK and CDR2 SYGVNS. CDR3 sequence: CASSDTRGLSYEQYF. The CDR3 DNA reads TGTGCCAGCAGTGACACCCGGGGGCTTTCTTACGAGCAGTACTTC.

This clonotype was counted only a few times. V and J are TRBV11-2 and TRBJ2-1, with D possibly TRBD2 on 7 matching bases. CDR1 SGHAT and CDR2 FQNNGV come from the germline V gene. Between the trimmed V and J ends, which lost 5 bases and 4 bases, there was a span of 24 bases. There are 18 residues in the CDR3. The CDR3 protein is CASSQVLGGANLYNEQFF. CDR3 sequence (DNA): TGTGCCAGCAGCCAAGTTCTTGGGGGGGCCAATTTGTACAATGAGCAGTTCTTC.